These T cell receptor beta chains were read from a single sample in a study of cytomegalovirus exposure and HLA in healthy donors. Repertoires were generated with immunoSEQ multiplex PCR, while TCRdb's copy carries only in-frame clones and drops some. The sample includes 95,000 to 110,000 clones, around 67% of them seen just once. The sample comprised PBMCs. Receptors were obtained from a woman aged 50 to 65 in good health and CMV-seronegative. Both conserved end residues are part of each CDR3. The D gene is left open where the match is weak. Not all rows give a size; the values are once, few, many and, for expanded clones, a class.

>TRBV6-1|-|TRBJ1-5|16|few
TGTGCCAGCAGTGAGAAACGCGATTTGAGGAATCAGCCCCAGCATTTT
CASSEKRDLRNQPQHF
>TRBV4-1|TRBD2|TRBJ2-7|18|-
TGCGCCAGCAGACAGGCCTCCGCTGGGACTAGCGACTCCTACGAGCAGTACTTC
CASRQASAGTSDSYEQYF
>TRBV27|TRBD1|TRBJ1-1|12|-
TGTGCCAGCCAGACAGGGGGCACTGAAGCTTTCTTT
CASQTGGTEAFF
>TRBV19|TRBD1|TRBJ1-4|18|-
TGTGCCAGTAGGAGGAGACCGACAGGGGGAGCAACTAATGAAAAACTGTTTTTT
CASRRRPTGGATNEKLFF
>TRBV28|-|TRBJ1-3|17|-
TGTGCCAGCAGTTCCTACCGGCGGGCAGACTCTGGAAACACCATATATTTT
CASSSYRRADSGNTIYF
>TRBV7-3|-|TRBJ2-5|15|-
TGTGCCAGCAGCTTTGCAGGTCTACCCTCAGAGACCCAGTACTTC
CASSFAGLPSETQYF
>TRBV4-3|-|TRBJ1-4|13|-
TGCGCCAGCAGCCAAGGAGACGTCGGGGTACTGTTTTTT
CASSQGDVGVLFF
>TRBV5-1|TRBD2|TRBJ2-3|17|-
TGCGCCAGCAGCCCAGGACTAGCGGGAGCAGGCACAGATACGCAGTATTTT
CASSPGLAGAGTDTQYF
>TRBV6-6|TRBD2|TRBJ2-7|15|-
TGTGCCAGCAGTTTGTTAGCGGGAGGAAAATACGAGCAGTACTTC
CASSLLAGGKYEQYF
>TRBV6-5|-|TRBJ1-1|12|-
TGTGCCAGCAGTTACGTAGAGGGTCAGGCTTTCTTT
CASSYVEGQAFF
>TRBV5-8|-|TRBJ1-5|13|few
TGTGCCAGCAGCTTGGCTCCTAATCAGCCCCAGCATTTT
CASSLAPNQPQHF
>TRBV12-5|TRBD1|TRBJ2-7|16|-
TGTGCTAGTGGTTTGGTACTTGGGGACAGGGGGAGCGAGCAGTACTTC
CASGLVLGDRGSEQYF
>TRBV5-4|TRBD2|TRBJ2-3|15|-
TGTGCCAGCAGCCCCGGACTAGCGAGGGGAGATACGCAGTATTTT
CASSPGLARGDTQYF
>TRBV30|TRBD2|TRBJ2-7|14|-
TGTGCCTGGAGTGAGCGGGAGGGCCTCTCCGAGCAGTACTTC
CAWSEREGLSEQYF
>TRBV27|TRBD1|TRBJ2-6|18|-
TGTGCCAGCAGCCGGACAGGGGTCGAGATCCCTGGGGCCAACGTCCTGACTTTC
CASSRTGVEIPGANVLTF
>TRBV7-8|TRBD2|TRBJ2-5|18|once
TGTGCCAGCAGCAAACGCGACGTGGCAGCGGGGGACCAAGAGACCCAGTACTTC
CASSKRDVAAGDQETQYF
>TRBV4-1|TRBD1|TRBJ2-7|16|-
TGCGCCAGCAGCCAAGGAGGTCCCGGGACAGCCTACGAGCAGTACTTC
CASSQGGPGTAYEQYF
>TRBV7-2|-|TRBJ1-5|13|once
TGTGCCAGCAGCTTAGACGGAGTTGGGCCCCAGCATTTT
CASSLDGVGPQHF
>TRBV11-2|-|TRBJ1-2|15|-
TGTGCCAGCAGCTTAGGTTATTCAGGGAACTATGGCTACACCTTC
CASSLGYSGNYGYTF
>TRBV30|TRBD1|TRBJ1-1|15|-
TGTGCCTGGAGACCATCACGGGACAGGGGGGATGAAGCTTTCTTT
CAWRPSRDRGDEAFF
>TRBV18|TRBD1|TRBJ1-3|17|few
TGTGCCAGCTCACCAACGAGACAGGGTAACTCTGGAAACACCATATATTTT
CASSPTRQGNSGNTIYF
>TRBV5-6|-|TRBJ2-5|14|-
TGTGCCAGCAGCCTAGGACAGGGAGGGGAGACCCAGTACTTC
CASSLGQGGETQYF
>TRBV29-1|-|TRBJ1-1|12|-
TGCAGCGGTAAACAGGGGAACACTGAAGCTTTCTTT
CSGKQGNTEAFF
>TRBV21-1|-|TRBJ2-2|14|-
TGTGCCAGCAGCTGGGACAAAGACTACCGGGAGCTGTTTTTT
CASSWDKDYRELFF